The next 14 T cell receptor beta chains were all read from a single sample in a study of regulatory T cells in long-lasting Graves disease. To make TCR beta libraries, researchers used iRepertoire HTBI primers and Arm-PCR of CDR3 regions. TCRdb recomputed calls from the multiplex PCR reads with MiXCR, one row per CDR3 protein. Of over 400,000 distinct CDR3 sequences in the sample, 13% to 15% are singletons; the top ten hold approximately 17%. Time point denoted: newly diagnosed GD, antithyroid drugs for less than 3 months. Extracted RNA from PBMCs served as the source of the TCR library. In addition, the sample was reused for a study of T cells in Graves' hyperthyroidism and ophthalmopathy.

The material was peripheral blood mononuclear cells (PBMCs), obtained at new diagnosis, from a patient treated with antithyroid drugs. These TCRs come from a woman aged 45-65 years with Graves disease.

This chain connects TRBV2 to TRBJ2-2; no clear D. V dropped 7 bases and J dropped 4 bases, with 16 bases sitting between them. Germline V CDR1 and CDR2: SNHLY, FYNNEI. This CDR3 region has 15 residues. In DNA, the CDR3 is TGTGCCAGCAACGTCGGGCCTCCGCTCACCGGGGAGCTGTTTTTT. Its protein is CASNVGPPLTGELFF.

This clonotype has at least ten counts. The V call is TRBV20-1, the J call TRBJ2-1, with D possibly TRBD1 on 6 matching bases. The germline V gene encodes CDR1 DFQATT and CDR2 SNEGSKA (reference sequence). The V end was cut by 2 bases, the J end by 5 bases, with 25 bases between. CDR3 size: 18 residues. This CDR3 reads CSARPASPWGRSDNEQFF. CDR3 coding DNA: TGCAGTGCTAGACCGGCTAGCCCTTGGGGGCGGTCGGACAATGAGCAGTTCTTC.

This clonotype was picked up many times. The chain couples TRBV11-1 to TRBJ2-7; weak D call: TRBD2 (6 bases). Per the germline V gene, CDR1 is SGHAT and CDR2 is FQDESV (reference sequence). The CDR3 extends over 14 amino acids. V dropped 4 bases and J dropped 0 bases, with 10 bases sitting between them. CDR3 DNA sequence: TGTGCCAGCAGCTCCGGGCGGGGCTCCTACGAGCAGTACTTC. This sequence encodes CASSSGRGSYEQYF.

This clonotype was seen many times. The V call is TRBV7-9, the J call TRBJ2-7; D might be TRBD1 (5 bases). CDR1 and CDR2 from the germline V gene are SEHNR and FQNEAQ (reference sequence). V was shortened by 0 bases and J by 4 bases, with 13 bases between the two germline ends. CDR3 length equals 15 residues. CDR3 sequence reads: CASSLAGGRVYEQYF. The CDR3 DNA is TGTGCCAGCAGCTTAGCGGGTGGCAGGGTGTACGAGCAGTACTTC.

The table lists this clonotype with many counts. This chain connects TRBV3-1 to TRBJ2-2; maybe TRBD2 (6 bases). Trimming took off 6 bases at V and 3 bases at J, with 8 bases between the two ends. Germline CDR1 LGHDT, CDR2 YNNKEL (reference sequence). The CDR3 runs 13 residues. The CDR3 loop is CASRRLDTGELFF. CDR3 DNA: TGTGCCAGCAGACGACTAGACACCGGGGAGCTGTTTTTT.

This clonotype was observed at least ten times. The chain recombines TRBV3-1 with TRBJ2-6; D may correspond to TRBD1 or TRBD2 (5 bases each). The CDR3 totals 12 residues. Germline CDR1 LGHDT, CDR2 YNNKEL (reference sequence). V was shortened by 1 base and J by 10 bases, with 5 bases between the two germline ends. CDR3 DNA sequence: TGTGCCAGCAGCCAAGGGGGGAACGTCCTGACTTTC. Translating it yields CASSQGGNVLTF. The complete variable domain, with remaining parts taken from reference TRBV3-1 and TRBJ2-6, reads DTAVSQTPKYLVTQMGNDKSIKCEQNLGHDTMYWYKQDSKKFLKIMFSYNNKELIINETVPNRFSPKSPDKAHLNLHINSLELGDSAVYFCASSQGGNVLTFGAGSRLTVL.

In its sample, this clonotype was seen a few times. V and J are TRBV6-2 or TRBV6-3 and TRBJ2-3; TRBD1 aligns across 8 bases. Germline V gene sequence: CDR1 MNHEY, CDR2 SVGEGT. This CDR3 has 15 amino acids. Trimming removed 4 bases from V and 5 bases from J; junction bases left unmatched: 8. The CDR3 sequence is CASSSQGDFIDTQYF. DNA of the CDR3: TGTGCCAGCAGTTCACAGGGGGATTTCATAGATACGCAGTATTTT.

This chain connects TRBV10-3 to TRBJ2-2; 10 nucleotides match TRBD2. V lost 0 bases, J lost 7 bases, and 5 bases stayed unmatched. Germline loops: CDR1 ENHRY, CDR2 SYGVKD. This CDR3 contains 16 residues. As DNA, the CDR3 is TGTGCCATCAGTGAGTCGCCTAGCGGGAGTAACGGGGAGCTGTTTTTT. Its protein is CAISESPSGSNGELFF.

This clonotype has just a few counts. A much larger clone is a single base away; this may be a read error. The genes are TRBV12-3 or TRBV12-4 and TRBJ2-7, with D tentatively TRBD2 (6 bases). The end of the DNA aligns better with TRBJ2-3, so the J call may be wrong. The CDR3 has 14 residues. The CDR3 DNA follows: TGTGTCAGCACCAGTAGCGGTCCCGCAGATACGCAGTATTTT. As protein: CVSTSSGPADTQYF.

This clonotype was observed at least ten times. This chain uses TRBV5-4 with TRBJ2-5; 11 bases match TRBD2. J lost 3 bases, V lost 6 bases, and 4 bases had no gene match. CDR3 length: 14 residues. Germline CDR1 reads SGHNT; CDR2 reads YYREEE (reference sequence). CDR3 bases: TGTGCCAGCACAATAGCGGGAGGGGAAGAGACCCAGTACTTC. Translation: CASTIAGGEETQYF.

Ten or more counts support this clonotype. The chain couples TRBV10-3 to TRBJ2-7, with 8 bases matching TRBD1. Losses at the gene ends were 1 base for V and 1 base for J; bases not matched to a gene: 15. Germline-derived CDR1 and CDR2 are ENHRY and SYGVKD. The CDR3 sequence is 19 residues long. The CDR3 DNA sequence: TGTGCCATCAGTGAGTTAATACTGACAGGGGCCCTTAGATCCTACGAGCAGTACTTC. Encoded protein: CAISELILTGALRSYEQYF.

This clonotype has ten or more counts. V and J are TRBV29-1 and TRBJ1-2, with D hard to call. The germline CDR1 and CDR2 sequences are SQVTM and ANQGSEA. The CDR3 sequence is 10 residues long. V lost 3 bases, J lost 6 bases, and 5 bases lay in between. As DNA, the CDR3 is TGCAGCGTTGATTTGGATGGCTACACCTTC. Amino acids: CSVDLDGYTF.

This clonotype was found many times. CDR3 DNA sequence: TGTGCCAGCACATTACCCGGGGGCGATGGCTACACCTTC. Translated: CASTLPGGDGYTF. The chain uses TRBV28 and TRBJ1-2; the D gene is possibly TRBD1 (6 bases). Germline assignment: CDR1 MDHEN and CDR2 SYDVKM. The CDR3 sequence is 13 residues long. The V end was cut by 7 bases, the J end by 6 bases, with 15 bases between.

There are a few counts of this clonotype. J is TRBJ2-3 and V is TRBV28; 8 bases agree with TRBD2. Germline V CDR1 and CDR2: MDHEN, SYDVKM. This CDR3 has 18 amino acids. The V and J ends lost 5 bases and 1 base, in that order; junction bases with no gene match: 14. In DNA form, the CDR3 reads TGTGCCAGCAGTCTCGACGTTGAGCGGGAGCTAGGCACAGATACGCAGTATTTT. Its translation is CASSLDVERELGTDTQYF.